This T cell receptor beta chain originates from a study of PD-L1 blockade in urothelial cancer. Across the whole study: About 85% of the 29 patients were men with bladder-origin urothelial cancer.

Study-level points and caveats: Patients with below-median pretreatment blood clonality survived longer.

Every PCR got spiked synthetic TCR analog templates. TCRdb keeps only in-frame clones here, not all; method: immunoSEQ multiplex PCR. The data hold approximately 51,000 clones, with approximately 84% observed a single time. Regarding this clone: Its target is not known.

Trimming took 6 bases from V and 8 from J, leaving 20 bases between them. This CDR3 spans 15 amino acids. CDR1 is MNHEY, CDR2 SVGAGI, per germline. The TCR was taken from a man between 60 and 75 years old with urothelial cancer. The chain is built from TRBV6-5 and TRBJ1-5; maybe TRBD1 (6 bases). The specimen comprised PBMCs, sampled around atezolizumab (anti-PD-L1) treatment. CDR3 sequence reads: CASSTTGPMGKPQHF. Here the CDR3 DNA reads TGTGCCAGCAGCACCACAGGGCCTATGGGAAAGCCCCAGCATTTT.